These 3 T cell receptor beta chains were sequenced from one sample in a study of blood T cell repertoires in COVID-19. Here immunoSEQ multiplex PCR was the method, and the copy in TCRdb shows in-frame clones only, minus some. The repertoire holds some 120,000 clones, with around four fifths as singletons. Sequencing used peripheral blood. Receptors originate from a human donor in a cohort sampled during active COVID-19.

The chain joins TRBV11-3 to TRBJ1-6; no definite D call. Germline lookup yields CDR1 SGHNT and CDR2 YENEEA. V was clipped by 0 bases and J by 7 bases, with 4 bases between them. This CDR3 spans 13 amino acids. CDR3 nucleotide sequence: TGTGCCAGCAGCTTAGACCTGAATTCACCCCTCCACTTT. This codes for CASSLDLNSPLHF. The full variable domain, completed using reference TRBV11-3 and TRBJ1-6, is EAGVVQSPRYKIIEKKQPVAFWCNPISGHNTLYWYLQNLGQGPELLIRYENEEAVDDSQLPKDRFSAERLKGVDSTLKIQPAELGDSAVYLCASSLDLNSPLHFGNGTRLTVT.

The chain couples TRBV12-5 to TRBJ2-5; 7 positions agree with TRBD1. Per the germline V gene, CDR1 is LGHNT and CDR2 is FRNRAP. V dropped 5 bases and J dropped 2; count of bases not matched to a gene: 5. The length of the CDR3 is 14 residues. The chain's CDR3 is CASGLGTEQETQYF. CDR3 nucleotide sequence: TGTGCTAGTGGTCTCGGGACAGAACAAGAGACCCAGTACTTC.

The genes are TRBV5-1 and TRBJ2-2; 8 bases match TRBD1. CDR1 is SGHRS and CDR2 is YFSETQ in the germline V gene. The CDR3 runs to 16 residues. J gave up 1 base and V 5 bases, and 7 bases lay outside the gene matches. The CDR3 coding sequence is TGCGCCAGCAGGCCCGGGGACAGGCGGAACACCGGGGAGCTGTTTTTT. It yields the protein CASRPGDRRNTGELFF.